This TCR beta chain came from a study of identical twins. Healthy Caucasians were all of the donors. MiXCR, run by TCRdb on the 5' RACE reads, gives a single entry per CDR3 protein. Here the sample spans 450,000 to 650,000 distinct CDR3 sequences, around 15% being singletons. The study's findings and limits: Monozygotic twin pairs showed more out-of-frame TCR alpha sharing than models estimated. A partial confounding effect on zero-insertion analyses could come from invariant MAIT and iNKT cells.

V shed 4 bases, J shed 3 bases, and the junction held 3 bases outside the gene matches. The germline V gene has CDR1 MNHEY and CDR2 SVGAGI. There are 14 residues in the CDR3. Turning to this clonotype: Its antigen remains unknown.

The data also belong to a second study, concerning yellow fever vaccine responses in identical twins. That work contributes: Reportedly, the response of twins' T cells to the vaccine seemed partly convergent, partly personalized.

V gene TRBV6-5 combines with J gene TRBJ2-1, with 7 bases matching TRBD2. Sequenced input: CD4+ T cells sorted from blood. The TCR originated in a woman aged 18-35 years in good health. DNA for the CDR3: TGTGCCAGCAGTTCCCGGACTAGCTACAATGAGCAGTTCTTC. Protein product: CASSSRTSYNEQFF.